These 14 T cell receptor beta chains share one sample of origin, sequenced in a study of PD-L1 blockade in urothelial cancer. Profiled with immunoSEQ multiplex PCR; TCRdb holds only in-frame clones, not every one. This sample has more than 45,000 clones, with about four fifths found just once. The sequencing here drew on PBMCs, taken around atezolizumab (anti-PD-L1) treatment. The receptors shown here come from a man aged 70-80 years with urothelial cancer.

This clone was detected only a few times. This chain uses TRBV6-6 with TRBJ2-5, with 11 bases lining up with TRBD1. The CDR3 loop spans 15 amino acids. V shed 4 bases, J shed 2 bases, and the junction held 3 bases outside the gene matches. Germline loops: CDR1 MNHNY, CDR2 SVGAGI (reference sequence). CDR3 nucleotide sequence: TGTGCCAGCAGTTCCCGGGACAGGGGGCAAGAGACCCAGTACTTC. Translated, it gives CASSSRDRGQETQYF.

The genes are TRBV15 and TRBJ1-5; tentative D call: TRBD1 (5 bases). V was clipped by 2 bases and J by 3 bases, with 11 bases between them. Germline loops: CDR1 LNHNV, CDR2 YYDKDF (reference sequence). This CDR3 is built from 15 residues. For the CDR3, the DNA is TGTGCCACCAGCAGACTAGACAGCGTCAATCAGCCCCAGCATTTT. This codes for CATSRLDSVNQPQHF.

This clone has just one count. V usage is TRBV5-1 and J usage is TRBJ2-2; 9 bases are shared with TRBD1. This CDR3 is 16 amino acids long. Germline values: CDR1 SGHRS, CDR2 YFSETQ. The V gene end was trimmed by 5 bases and the J gene end by 3 bases; junction bases not matched to a gene: 8. The CDR3 here is CASRIPGQGDTGELFF. The CDR3 DNA is TGCGCCAGCAGAATTCCGGGACAGGGCGACACCGGGGAGCTGTTTTTT.

The V gene is TRBV20-1, the J gene TRBJ2-7; a weak D match, TRBD2 (6 bases). Trimming left V 3 bases short and J 6 bases short, with 9 bases between. Looked up from germline, CDR1 is DFQATT and CDR2 is SNEGSKA (reference sequence). The CDR3 loop spans 11 amino acids. For the CDR3, the DNA is TGCAGTGCTAGCGGGAGAGGCGAGCAGTACTTC. Translated: CSASGRGEQYF.

V gene TRBV9 combines with J gene TRBJ2-1; D is perhaps TRBD2 (7 bases). Germline V lookup: CDR1 SGDLS, CDR2 YYNGEE. The CDR3 has 15 amino acids. V dropped 0 bases and J dropped 7 bases, with 14 bases sitting between them. The CDR3 region is CASSVVVGGGNEQFF. The CDR3 region has the DNA TGTGCCAGCAGCGTAGTAGTGGGAGGGGGGAATGAGCAGTTCTTC.

The chain combines TRBV7-9 with TRBJ2-1, with TRBD2 matching 8 bases. The V and J ends lost 5 bases and 4 bases, in that order; junction bases with no gene match: 7. The V gene's germline CDR1 is SEHNR and CDR2 FQNEAQ (reference sequence). The CDR3 runs to 15 residues. CDR3 sequence: CASSPSGSEYNEQFF. The DNA for the CDR3 is TGTGCCAGCAGCCCAAGCGGGAGTGAGTACAATGAGCAGTTCTTC.

Note on this clone: The identical CDR3 is also encoded by other nucleotide sequences in the sample. The chain uses TRBV19 and TRBJ1-1; no reliable D call. The V end lost 3 bases, the J end lost 5 bases, and 7 bases lay between the germline ends. CDR1 and CDR2 (germline): LNHDA, SQIVND (reference sequence). The CDR3 covers 12 residues. As DNA, the CDR3 is TGTGCCAGTAGTATGAGGGATACTGAAGCTTTCTTT. As protein: CASSMRDTEAFF.

The J gene is TRBJ2-1, the V gene TRBV9; 8 bases agree with TRBD2. Germline CDR1 is SGDLS and CDR2 is YYNGEE. V was clipped by 4 bases and J by 3 bases; unmatched bases: 12. The CDR3 loop spans 17 amino acids. CDR3 residues: CASSPRGGAYSYNEQFF. CDR3 DNA: TGTGCCAGCAGCCCCCGGGGGGGGGCGTATAGCTACAATGAGCAGTTCTTC.

This clone was counted only a few times. The V call is TRBV29-1, the J call TRBJ1-2; 7 bases are shared with TRBD1. This CDR3 is built from 13 residues. Germline V gene sequence: CDR1 SQVTM, CDR2 ANQGSEA. V was pared by 3 bases and J by 8 bases, with 9 bases of the junction left unmatched. The CDR3 spells CSVEWQGVYGYTF. The CDR3 region has the DNA TGCAGCGTTGAGTGGCAGGGGGTATACGGCTACACCTTC.

This chain joins TRBV7-3 and TRBJ2-3; 10 bases are shared with TRBD2. With V trimmed by 5 bases and J by 4 bases, 12 bases remained unmatched. Germline-derived CDR1 and CDR2 are SGHTA and FQGTGA. There are 17 residues in the CDR3. For the CDR3, the DNA is TGTGCCAGCAGCCGGAACGGGGCTAGCGGGAGCTCAGATACGCAGTATTTT. Translation: CASSRNGASGSSDTQYF.

This clone is a singleton in its sample. V and J are TRBV29-1 and TRBJ2-5; TRBD1 matches 7 bases. Germline V lookup: CDR1 SQVTM, CDR2 ANQGSEA. This CDR3 region has 14 residues. J lost 4 bases, V lost 6 bases, and 11 bases had no gene match. The CDR3 protein is CSVALGTEGETQYF. CDR3 sequence (DNA): TGCAGCGTAGCCCTCGGGACAGAGGGAGAGACCCAGTACTTC.

This clone was counted a few times. V usage is TRBV5-6 and J usage is TRBJ1-2; 8 positions agree with TRBD1. J gave up 8 bases and V 3 bases, and 6 bases lay outside the gene matches. The CDR3 extends over 13 amino acids. CDR1 and CDR2 (germline): SGHDT, YYEEEE. This CDR3 is CASSWGGTGGYTF. The CDR3 coding sequence is TGTGCCAGCAGCTGGGGGGGGACAGGCGGCTACACCTTC.

The chain joins TRBV18 to TRBJ1-1, with TRBD1 as a possible D gene (6 bases). CDR1 and CDR2 from the germline V gene are KGHSH and LQKENI. Trimming removed 3 bases at V and 1 base at J, with 9 bases between. The length of the CDR3 is 14 residues. CDR3: CASSPRGQNTEAFF. For the CDR3, the DNA is TGTGCCAGCTCACCCAGGGGACAGAACACTGAAGCTTTCTTT.

This clone was seen once. This sequence joins TRBV5-8 and TRBJ2-5; 10 bases agree with TRBD1. Germline loops: CDR1 SGHTS, CDR2 YDEGEE. This CDR3 has 15 residues. The V and J ends lost 3 bases and 5 bases, in that order; junction bases with no gene match: 7. CDR3 nucleotides: TGTGCCAGCAGCTCCGGGACAGGGGAAGGGGAGACCCAGTACTTC. Amino acids: CASSSGTGEGETQYF.